This TCR beta chain was identified during a study of post-analysis software for immune sequencing data. Study outcomes and limitations: F-measure co-clustering was strong for batch-matched samples. Controls had lower frequencies than patients of four or five TRBV segments, which included TRBV5-6, TRBV5-1 and TRBV20-1. There was significantly lower normalized Chao1 diversity in multiple sclerosis patients than in controls.

Of note for this clonotype: Its target is unknown.

V lost 1 base and J 0 bases, leaving 6 bases between the germline ends. In germline, CDR1 is DFQATT, CDR2 SNEGSKA (reference sequence). The length of the CDR3 is 13 residues. Carried by the TCR beta cDNA libraries were unique molecular identifiers. TCRdb called the PCR reads again in MiXCR, with one record for every CDR3 protein. The sample records some 700,000 distinct CDR3 sequences, roughly three fifths being singletons. The clonotype was recovered from a girl aged 2 to 10 with multiple sclerosis. Sequencing was done on a sample of blood. This chain connects TRBV20-1 to TRBJ1-1; no clear D. CDR3 amino acids: CSARGGVNTEAFF. CDR3 in DNA: TGCAGTGCTAGAGGCGGGGTGAACACTGAAGCTTTCTTT.